The T cell receptor beta chain under discussion was sequenced for a study of T cell repertoires in cytomegalovirus infection. Study context: CMV infection plus the matching HLA type was flagged by public TCR beta signatures.

TCRdb passed the reads through MiXCR, listing each CDR3 protein once. The table has some 480,000 distinct CDR3 sequences, more than 30% seen once. V was pared by 5 bases and J by 0 bases, with 15 bases between. The CDR3 is made up of 16 amino acids. Germline assignment: CDR1 SGHNT and CDR2 YENEEA. Of note for this clonotype: Its antigen is currently unknown.

Overall study results and limits: Across the ex vivo response, the dominant clonotypes were HLA-C-restricted CMV-specific TCR beta clonotypes.

The chain couples TRBV11-3 to TRBJ2-3; D may match TRBD1 or TRBD2 (5 bases each). Sequenced here: cultured PBMCs, sampled from culture after CMV antigen stimulation. The clonotype comes from a human donor in good health (CMV status not recorded). Some clones in this sample may be carry-over from other donors' samples. CDR3 in DNA: TGTGCCAGCAGCAACCCGGGACGGCAAAGCACAGATACGCAGTATTTT. It yields the protein CASSNPGRQSTDTQYF.